Reported below is one T cell receptor beta chain. Germline lookup yields CDR1 MRHNA and CDR2 SNTAGT. With 3 bases removed from V and 2 bases from J, the gap between germline ends came to 7 bases. This CDR3 comprises 13 residues. These data belong to a study of CD8 T cells in Susac syndrome. High-throughput TCR beta sequencing covered peripheral CD8+ and CD4+ T cells. The multiple sclerosis controls were treatment-naive patients affected by stable or active relapsing-remitting disease. TEMRA cells underwent FACS enrichment and CD8+ and CD4+ T cells underwent negative isolation. Random hexamers were used to reverse transcribe roughly 0.45 to 1 ug of RNA. Across 54 Vbeta and 13 Jbeta, immunoSEQ multiplex PCR amplified TCR beta CDR3. TCRdb re-analysed the immunoSEQ multiplex PCR reads in MiXCR, keeping a single row per CDR3 protein. The profile shows around 130,000 distinct CDR3 sequences, roughly 80% of them singletons.

The receptor was derived from a human donor with multiple sclerosis. The sequenced sample was CD8+ T cells from PBMCs. The V call is TRBV6-4, the J call TRBJ2-5; D is unresolved. CDR3 coding DNA: TGTGCCAGCAGTGAAAAGGAGCAAGAGACCCAGTACTTC. Its protein is CASSEKEQETQYF.